The 30 T cell receptor beta chains given below trace back to one sample, sequenced in a study of vaccination and CD4 T cells after COVID-19. The antigens for these receptors are not known. Cultured CD4+ T-cell DNA underwent Oncomine TCR Beta short-read sequencing. TCRdb called the PCR reads again in MiXCR, with one record for every CDR3 protein. The sample has 15,000 to 25,000 distinct CDR3 sequences; under 45% are singletons. Indicated treatment: approximately nine-day PBMC culture with coronavirus spike peptide pools or control peptides (ViraFEST assay). The material sequenced was cultured CD4+ T cells from blood. The receptors stem from a human donor with COVID-19.

A few counts support this clonotype. J is TRBJ1-2 and V is TRBV28, with D unresolved. This CDR3 has 12 amino acids. V shed 6 bases and J shed 8 bases, with 13 bases lying between them. Germline CDR1 MDHEN, CDR2 SYDVKM. The CDR3: CASSPIVVGYTF. As DNA, the CDR3 is TGTGCCAGCAGCCCTATAGTAGTAGGCTACACCTTC.

The chain couples TRBV2 to TRBJ2-1; the D is unclear. The CDR3 is 11 amino acids. The ends were cut back, 6 bases at V and 4 bases at J, with 4 bases in the middle. CDR1 is SNHLY and CDR2 is FYNNEI in the germline V gene. The CDR3 sequence is CASREYNEQFF. The CDR3 DNA follows: TGTGCCAGCAGGGAGTACAATGAGCAGTTCTTC.

This clonotype was seen only a few times. The rearrangement joins TRBV6-2 or TRBV6-3 to TRBJ2-7, with unresolved D. Germline CDR1 MNHEY, CDR2 SVGEGT. V lost 2 bases, J lost 4 bases, and 12 bases lay in between. This CDR3 spans 14 amino acids. The CDR3 here is CASSYGNIKYEQYF. CDR3 bases: TGTGCCAGCAGTTACGGTAACATTAAATACGAGCAGTACTTC.

This clonotype has just one count. The chain has TRBV19 and TRBJ2-1, with 9 positions matching TRBD1. CDR1 is LNHDA, CDR2 SQIVND, per germline (reference sequence). V lost 5 bases and J lost 7; bases outside the gene matches: 6. The CDR3 has 14 residues. Here the CDR3 reads CASSGTGLGNEQFF. The CDR3 nucleotides read TGTGCCAGTAGTGGGACAGGGCTGGGGAATGAGCAGTTCTTC. Together with reference TRBV19 and TRBJ2-1, the CDR3 gives the full variable domain: DGGITQSPKYLFRKEGQNVTLSCEQNLNHDAMYWYRQDPGQGLRLIYYSQIVNDFQKGDIAEGYSVSREKKESFPLTVTSAQKNPTAFYLCASSGTGLGNEQFFGPGTRLTVL.

The V call is TRBV10-3, the J call TRBJ2-7; TRBD2 might be the D (5 bases). V lost 4 bases and J lost 1, with 11 bases in between. Germline-derived CDR1 and CDR2 are ENHRY and SYGVKD. CDR3 length equals 14 residues. CDR3 nucleotides: TGTGCCATCAGTGTTGGACTGATATCCTACGAGCAGTACTTC. Protein product: CAISVGLISYEQYF.

The chain links TRBV2 to TRBJ2-7; D may be TRBD2 (5 bases). Germline-derived CDR1 and CDR2 are SNHLY and FYNNEI. This CDR3 is built from 12 residues. V lost 6 bases, J lost 2 bases, and 8 bases lay in between. The CDR3 loop reads CASSPRAYEQYF. As DNA, the CDR3 is TGTGCCAGCAGCCCGAGGGCCTACGAGCAGTACTTC.

The CDR3 loop reads CASSDEGDSNQPQHF. CDR3 nucleotide sequence: TGTGCCAGCAGTGATGAGGGAGATAGCAATCAGCCCCAGCATTTT. The rearrangement uses TRBV2 and TRBJ1-5, with D uncertain. Trimming took off 3 bases at V and 0 bases at J, with 9 bases between the two ends. Germline V gives CDR1 SNHLY, CDR2 FYNNEI. The CDR3 covers 15 residues.

This clonotype was recorded only once. The chain links TRBV29-1 to TRBJ2-5; D is tentatively TRBD1 or TRBD2 (6 bases each). Trimming shortened V by 6 bases and J by 3 bases, and 17 bases separated the two germline ends. Per the germline V gene, CDR1 is SQVTM and CDR2 is ANQGSEA. CDR3 length: 14 residues. The DNA for the CDR3 is TGCAGCGTGGGAGGTTCGTACAGGGAAGAGACCCAGTACTTC. This codes for CSVGGSYREETQYF.

The chain carries TRBV19 and TRBJ2-3; D is ambiguous. V was cut by 6 bases and J by 6 bases, with 10 bases left in between. The CDR3 has 12 residues. CDR1 and CDR2 from the germline V gene are LNHDA and SQIVND (reference sequence). The CDR3 protein is CASSFLGDTQYF. The CDR3 DNA reads as TGTGCCAGTAGCTTCCTGGGGGATACGCAGTATTTT.

The V gene is TRBV6-1, the J gene TRBJ1-2; no definite D call. Trimming shortened V by 3 bases and J by 7 bases, and 9 bases separated the two germline ends. Germline lookup yields CDR1 MNHNS and CDR2 SASEGT. CDR3 length: 12 amino acids. The CDR3: CASSDRFGGYTF. CDR3 sequence (DNA): TGTGCCAGCAGTGATCGATTCGGTGGCTACACCTTC.

The J gene is TRBJ2-5, the V gene TRBV7-2; 10 bases are a match to TRBD2. Germline CDR1 and CDR2: SGHTA and FQGNSA. The CDR3 covers 20 residues. The ends lost 0 bases at V and 1 base at J; junction bases unmatched: 14. DNA of the CDR3: TGTGCCAGCAGCTTAGCGTTGTTAACTAGCGGGACCACCTCCCAAGAGACCCAGTACTTC. Amino acids: CASSLALLTSGTTSQETQYF.

This clonotype is a singleton in its sample. The gene calls are TRBV7-9 and TRBJ1-2; D gene ambiguous. V was trimmed by 3 bases and J by 11 bases, leaving 7 bases between them. CDR3 length: 10 amino acids. Germline loops: CDR1 SEHNR, CDR2 FQNEAQ (reference sequence). CDR3 DNA: TGTGCCAGCAGCTTGGATCGGTACACCTTC. Translated, it gives CASSLDRYTF.

This clonotype occurred a few times. This chain connects TRBV5-1 to TRBJ2-3; the D gene is possibly TRBD1 (5 bases). V shed 0 bases and J shed 3 bases, with 8 bases lying between them. The CDR3 totals 14 residues. The germline V gene has CDR1 SGHRS and CDR2 YFSETQ. As DNA, the CDR3 is TGCGCCAGCAGCTTGGGGGGCGTGACAGATACGCAGTATTTT. This gives the protein CASSLGGVTDTQYF.

The chain recombines TRBV6-4 with TRBJ2-2, with 7 nucleotides matching TRBD2. Germline values: CDR1 MRHNA, CDR2 SNTAGT. This CDR3 is built from 14 residues. J was trimmed by 0 bases and V by 8 bases; bases with no gene match: 3. The CDR3 DNA is TGTGCCAGCCAACTAGCGTCGAACACCGGGGAGCTGTTTTTT. Its translation: CASQLASNTGELFF.

This chain joins TRBV19 and TRBJ2-3; 11 bases fit TRBD2. This CDR3 is built from 17 residues. V shed 4 bases, J shed 0 bases, and the junction held 6 bases outside the gene matches. Looked up from germline, CDR1 is LNHDA and CDR2 is SQIVND (reference sequence). CDR3 sequence (DNA): TGTGCCAGTAGTAACCCCAGACTAGCGGGGAGCACAGATACGCAGTATTTT. Translation gives CASSNPRLAGSTDTQYF.

This clonotype turned up a few times. The chain uses TRBV6-1 and TRBJ1-5, with 7 bases identical to TRBD1. Trimming cost V 5 bases and J 2 bases; bases outside gene matches: 6. This CDR3 is 15 amino acids long. The germline gives CDR1 MNHNS, CDR2 SASEGT. The CDR3 nucleotides are TGTGCCAGCAGTCGTAACAGGGGCGGCAATCAGCCCCAGCATTTT. Its translation is CASSRNRGGNQPQHF.

The genes are TRBV28 and TRBJ1-5; D may be TRBD1 (6 bases). Germline loops: CDR1 MDHEN, CDR2 SYDVKM. The V end lost 4 bases, the J end lost 1 base, and 17 bases lay between the germline ends. There are 17 residues in the CDR3. This chain's CDR3 is CASSSGQGLRSNQPQHF. As DNA, the CDR3 is TGTGCCAGCAGTTCCGGGCAGGGGCTTAGGAGCAATCAGCCCCAGCATTTT.

The CDR3 nucleotides read TGTGCCACCAGCGTTTCAGGGGGGTACGAGCAGTACTTC. Protein: CATSVSGGYEQYF. This rearrangement joins TRBV15 to TRBJ2-7, with D perhaps matching TRBD1 (7 bases). The ends were cut back, 5 bases at V and 4 bases at J, with 12 bases in the middle. This CDR3 spans 13 amino acids. Looked up from germline, CDR1 is LNHNV and CDR2 is YYDKDF (reference sequence).

The gene calls are TRBV12-3 or TRBV12-4 and TRBJ2-5, with D possibly called TRBD1 or TRBD2 (5 bases each). V was pared by 5 bases and J by 5 bases, with 9 bases between. This CDR3 is 12 amino acids long. CDR3 in amino acids: CASSGGPETQYF. The CDR3 coding sequence is TGTGCCAGCAGTGGGGGACCGGAGACCCAGTACTTC.

The chain joins TRBV5-6 to TRBJ1-1; TRBD1 matches at 8 bases. V gave up 4 bases and J gave up 6 bases; unmatched junction bases: 14. The V gene's germline CDR1 is SGHDT and CDR2 YYEEEE. The CDR3 runs to 16 residues. In DNA, the CDR3 is TGTGCCAGCAGCCAGGGACAGGCAAGGTGGAGAGCTGAAGCTTTCTTT. Protein sequence: CASSQGQARWRAEAFF.

The V call is TRBV6-1, the J call TRBJ2-1; the match to TRBD2 covers 8 bases. Looked up from germline, CDR1 is MNHNS and CDR2 is SASEGT. CDR3 length: 16 amino acids. The V gene end was trimmed by 6 bases and the J gene end by 4 bases; junction bases not matched to a gene: 11. The CDR3: CASSPKSGGPYNEQFF. For the CDR3, the DNA is TGTGCCAGCAGCCCCAAAAGCGGGGGCCCATACAATGAGCAGTTCTTC.

This clonotype turned up a few times. The chain recombines TRBV11-1 with TRBJ1-2; 10 bases match TRBD1. CDR3 size: 15 residues. The germline gives CDR1 SGHAT, CDR2 FQDESV (reference sequence). Germline trimming cut 5 bases from V and 4 bases from J; bases unmatched to any gene: 7. The CDR3 protein is CASSMGQGLSYGYTF. The CDR3, as DNA: TGTGCCAGCAGCATGGGACAGGGGTTATCCTATGGCTACACCTTC.

The gene calls are TRBV14 and TRBJ1-2; 7 positions agree with TRBD1. Germline CDR1 and CDR2: SGHDN and FVKESK. CDR3 length: 15 amino acids. V lost 4 bases, J lost 0 bases, and 5 bases stayed unmatched. CDR3: CASSLTGNPNYGYTF. The CDR3 coding sequence is TGTGCCAGCAGCCTGACAGGGAATCCTAACTATGGCTACACCTTC.

This clonotype was observed a handful of times. The V call is TRBV30, the J call TRBJ1-2; no clear D. The V gene lost 3 bases and the J gene lost 0 bases, with 11 bases spanning the gap. The CDR3 runs to 14 residues. Germline CDR1 is GTSNPN and CDR2 is SVGIG (reference sequence). The CDR3, as DNA: TGTGCCTGGAGAGGACGGGAAGCTAACTATGGCTACACCTTC. Residues: CAWRGREANYGYTF.

The chain combines TRBV2 with TRBJ1-5; 7 bases are shared with TRBD1. The V segment lost 6 bases and the J segment 4 bases; nucleotides outside the gene matches: 6. Germline loops: CDR1 SNHLY, CDR2 FYNNEI. CDR3 length equals 14 residues. The DNA of the CDR3 is TGTGCCAGCAGGATACAGGGGAGGAATCAGCCCCAGCATTTT. As protein: CASRIQGRNQPQHF.

This clonotype was counted a few times. The rearrangement uses TRBV6-2 or TRBV6-3 and TRBJ2-3; 13 bases match TRBD2. The CDR3 length is 17 residues. The germline V gene encodes CDR1 MNHEY and CDR2 SVGEGT. V was pared by 6 bases and J by 1 base, with 7 bases of the junction left unmatched. The CDR3 spells CASSRTSGGVRTDTQYF. For the CDR3, the DNA is TGTGCCAGCAGCCGAACTAGCGGGGGGGTTCGCACAGATACGCAGTATTTT.

This chain joins TRBV24-1 and TRBJ2-7; tentatively, D is TRBD2 (5 bases). The germline V gene encodes CDR1 KGHDR and CDR2 SFDVKD. This CDR3 spans 14 amino acids. V was pared by 7 bases and J by 5 bases, with 17 bases between. Here the CDR3 reads CATRRGIGNHEQYF. The DNA of the CDR3 is TGTGCCACCAGGAGAGGGATAGGGAATCACGAGCAGTACTTC.

The V and J genes are TRBV28 and TRBJ1-6, with D perhaps matching TRBD1 (6 bases). This CDR3 is 17 amino acids long. Trimming left V 2 bases short and J 9 bases short, with 20 bases between. Germline V lookup: CDR1 MDHEN, CDR2 SYDVKM. Here the CDR3 DNA reads TGTGCCAGCAGTTTAGGGGGCGGGGCAGGCATAAGTTCACCCCTCCACTTT. Encoded protein: CASSLGGGAGISSPLHF.

This clonotype was detected only a few times. The chain is built from TRBV27 and TRBJ2-3; TRBD1 agrees at 9 bases. The germline V gene encodes CDR1 MNHEY and CDR2 SMNVEV (reference sequence). The V and J ends lost 3 bases and 7 bases, in that order; junction bases with no gene match: 5. The CDR3 loop spans 14 amino acids. The CDR3 reads CASSFAQGANTQYF. CDR3 DNA sequence: TGTGCCAGCAGTTTTGCACAGGGGGCGAATACGCAGTATTTT.

The V call is TRBV2, the J call TRBJ1-1; possible D gene TRBD1, 5 bases. The V gene's germline CDR1 is SNHLY and CDR2 FYNNEI. The V and J ends lost 3 bases and 4 bases respectively, with 12 bases between them. The CDR3 extends over 14 amino acids. For the CDR3, the DNA is TGTGCCAGCAGTGACCGGGGGTTGGTCACTGAAGCTTTCTTT. This translates into CASSDRGLVTEAFF.